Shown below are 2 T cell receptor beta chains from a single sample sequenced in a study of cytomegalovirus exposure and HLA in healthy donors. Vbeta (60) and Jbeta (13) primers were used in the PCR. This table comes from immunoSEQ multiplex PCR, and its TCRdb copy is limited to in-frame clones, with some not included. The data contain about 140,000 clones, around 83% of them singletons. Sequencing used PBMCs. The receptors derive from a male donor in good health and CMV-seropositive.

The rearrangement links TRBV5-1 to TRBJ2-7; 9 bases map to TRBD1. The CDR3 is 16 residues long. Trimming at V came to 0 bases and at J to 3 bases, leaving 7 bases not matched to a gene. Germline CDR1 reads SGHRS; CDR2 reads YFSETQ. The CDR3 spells CASSLGLGDRVYEQYF. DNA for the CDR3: TGCGCCAGCAGCTTGGGACTTGGGGACAGGGTCTACGAGCAGTACTTC. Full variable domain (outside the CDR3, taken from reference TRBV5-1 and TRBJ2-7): KAGVTQTPRYLIKTRGQQVTLSCSPISGHRSVSWYQQTPGQGLQFLFEYFSETQRNKGNFPGRFSGRQFSNSRSEMNVSTLELGDSALYLCASSLGLGDRVYEQYFGPGTRLTVT.

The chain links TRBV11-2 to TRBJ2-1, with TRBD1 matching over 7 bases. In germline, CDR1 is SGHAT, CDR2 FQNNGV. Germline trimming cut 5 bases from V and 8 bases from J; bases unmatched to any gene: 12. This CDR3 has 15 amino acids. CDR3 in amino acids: CASSPTARGRDEQFF. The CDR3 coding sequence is TGTGCCAGCAGCCCCACCGCGAGGGGGCGAGATGAGCAGTTCTTC.